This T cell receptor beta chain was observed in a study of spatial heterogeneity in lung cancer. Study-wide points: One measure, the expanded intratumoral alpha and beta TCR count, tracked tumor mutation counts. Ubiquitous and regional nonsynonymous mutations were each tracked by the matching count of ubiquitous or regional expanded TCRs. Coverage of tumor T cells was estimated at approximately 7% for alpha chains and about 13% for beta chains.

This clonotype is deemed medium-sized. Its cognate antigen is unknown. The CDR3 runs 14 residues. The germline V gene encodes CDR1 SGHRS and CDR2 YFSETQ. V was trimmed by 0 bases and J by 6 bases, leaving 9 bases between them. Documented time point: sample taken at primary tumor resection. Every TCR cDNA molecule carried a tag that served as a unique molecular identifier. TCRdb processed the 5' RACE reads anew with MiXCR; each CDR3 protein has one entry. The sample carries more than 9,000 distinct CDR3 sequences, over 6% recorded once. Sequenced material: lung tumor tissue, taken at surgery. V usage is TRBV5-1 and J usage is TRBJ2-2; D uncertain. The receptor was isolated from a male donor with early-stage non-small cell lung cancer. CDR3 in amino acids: CASSLALFPGELFF. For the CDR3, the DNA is TGCGCCAGCAGCTTGGCCTTGTTTCCCGGGGAGCTGTTTTTT.